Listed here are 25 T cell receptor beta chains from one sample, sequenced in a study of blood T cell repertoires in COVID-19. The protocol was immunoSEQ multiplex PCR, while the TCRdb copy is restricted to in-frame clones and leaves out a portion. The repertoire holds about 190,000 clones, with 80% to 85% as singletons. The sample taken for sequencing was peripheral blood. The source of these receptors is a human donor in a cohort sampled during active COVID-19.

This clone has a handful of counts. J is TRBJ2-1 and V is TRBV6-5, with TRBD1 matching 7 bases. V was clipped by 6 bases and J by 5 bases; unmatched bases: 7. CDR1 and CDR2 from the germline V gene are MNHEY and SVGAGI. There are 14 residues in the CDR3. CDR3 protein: CASRSDRPDNEQFF. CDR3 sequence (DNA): TGTGCCAGCAGGTCGGACAGGCCCGACAATGAGCAGTTCTTC.

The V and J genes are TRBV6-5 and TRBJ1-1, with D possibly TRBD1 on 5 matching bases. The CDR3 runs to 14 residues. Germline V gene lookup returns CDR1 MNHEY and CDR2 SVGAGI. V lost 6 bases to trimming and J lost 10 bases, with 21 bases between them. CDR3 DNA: TGTGCCAGCAGCTCGCGGGGTAGGGGTCTAGGAGCTTTCTTT. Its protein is CASSSRGRGLGAFF.

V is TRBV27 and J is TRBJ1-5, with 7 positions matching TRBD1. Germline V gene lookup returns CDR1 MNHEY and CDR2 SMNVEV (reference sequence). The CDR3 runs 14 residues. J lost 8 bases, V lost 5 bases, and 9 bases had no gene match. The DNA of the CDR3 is TGTGCCAGCAGTGTAGACAGGGTCCGAGAGCCCCAGCATTTT. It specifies CASSVDRVREPQHF.

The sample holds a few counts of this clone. The CDR3 DNA reads TGTGCCAGCAGTTACCAGGGATCCTCTGGCTACACCTTC. Its translation is CASSYQGSSGYTF. This chain connects TRBV6-5 to TRBJ1-2; maybe TRBD1 (5 bases). Germline V gene lookup returns CDR1 MNHEY and CDR2 SVGAGI. This CDR3 is built from 13 residues. Trimming pared 2 bases from V and 7 bases from J, leaving 11 bases between.

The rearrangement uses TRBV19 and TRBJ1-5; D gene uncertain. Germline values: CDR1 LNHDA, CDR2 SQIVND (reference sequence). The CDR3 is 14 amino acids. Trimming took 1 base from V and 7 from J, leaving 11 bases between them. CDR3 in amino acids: CASSIAGDRQPQHF. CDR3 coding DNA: TGTGCCAGTAGTATAGCAGGTGATCGGCAGCCCCAGCATTTT.

The CDR3 coding sequence is TGTGCCAGCAGCTTGTTGGTTCAGGGGTTTTTTGCCGGGGAGCTGTTTTTT. This codes for CASSLLVQGFFAGELFF. The chain carries TRBV5-6 and TRBJ2-2, with D perhaps matching TRBD1 (6 bases). V was pared by 1 base and J by 6 bases, with 19 bases between. The CDR3 contains 17 residues. Germline V CDR1 and CDR2: SGHDT, YYEEEE.

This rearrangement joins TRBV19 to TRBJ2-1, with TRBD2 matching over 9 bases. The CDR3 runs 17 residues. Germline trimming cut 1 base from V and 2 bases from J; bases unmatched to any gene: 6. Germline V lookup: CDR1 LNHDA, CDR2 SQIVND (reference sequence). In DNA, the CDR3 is TGTGCCAGTAGTATAGTAGCGGGAGTTGTTCCCTACAATGAGCAGTTCTTC. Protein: CASSIVAGVVPYNEQFF. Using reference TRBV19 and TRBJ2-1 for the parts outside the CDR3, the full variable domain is DGGITQSPKYLFRKEGQNVTLSCEQNLNHDAMYWYRQDPGQGLRLIYYSQIVNDFQKGDIAEGYSVSREKKESFPLTVTSAQKNPTAFYLCASSIVAGVVPYNEQFFGPGTRLTVL.

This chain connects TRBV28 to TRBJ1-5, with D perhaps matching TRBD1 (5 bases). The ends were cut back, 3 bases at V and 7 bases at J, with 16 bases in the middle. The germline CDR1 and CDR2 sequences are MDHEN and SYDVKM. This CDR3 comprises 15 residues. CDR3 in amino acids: CASSLGFSGGQPQHF. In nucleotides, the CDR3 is TGTGCCAGCAGTTTGGGGTTTTCGGGGGGGCAGCCCCAGCATTTT. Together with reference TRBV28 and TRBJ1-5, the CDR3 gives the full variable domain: DVKVTQSSRYLVKRTGEKVFLECVQDMDHENMFWYRQDPGLGLRLIYFSYDVKMKEKGDIPEGYSVSREKKERFSLILESASTNQTSMYLCASSLGFSGGQPQHFGDGTRLSIL.

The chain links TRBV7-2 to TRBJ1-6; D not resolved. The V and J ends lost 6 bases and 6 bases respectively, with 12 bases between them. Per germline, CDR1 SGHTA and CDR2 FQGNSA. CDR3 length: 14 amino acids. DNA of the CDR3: TGTGCCAGCAGTGTTTGGGCCCTTAATTCACCCCTCCACTTT. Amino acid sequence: CASSVWALNSPLHF.

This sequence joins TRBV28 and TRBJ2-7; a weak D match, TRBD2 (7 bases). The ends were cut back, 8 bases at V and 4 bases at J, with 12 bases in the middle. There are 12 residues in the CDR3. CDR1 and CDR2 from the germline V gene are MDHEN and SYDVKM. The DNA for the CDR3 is TGTGCCAGCTCAGCGGGACAATACGAGCAGTACTTC. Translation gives CASSAGQYEQYF.

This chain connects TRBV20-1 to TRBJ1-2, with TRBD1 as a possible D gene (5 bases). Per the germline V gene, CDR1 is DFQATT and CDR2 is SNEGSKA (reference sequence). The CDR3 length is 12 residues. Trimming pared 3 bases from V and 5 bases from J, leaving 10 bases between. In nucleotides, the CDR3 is TGCAGTGCTAGTCAAGGGGCGTATGGCTACACCTTC. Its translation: CSASQGAYGYTF.

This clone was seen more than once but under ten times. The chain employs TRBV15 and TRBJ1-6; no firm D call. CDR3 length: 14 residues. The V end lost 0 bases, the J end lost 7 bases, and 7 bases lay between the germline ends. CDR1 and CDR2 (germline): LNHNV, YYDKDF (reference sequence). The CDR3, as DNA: TGTGCCACCAGCAGAGAATTTGAGAATTCACCCCTCCACTTT. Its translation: CATSREFENSPLHF. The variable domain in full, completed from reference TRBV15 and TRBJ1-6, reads DAMVIQNPRYQVTQFGKPVTLSCSQTLNHNVMYWYQQKSSQAPKLLFHYYDKDFNNEADTPDNFQSRRPNTSFCFLDIRSPGLGDTAMYLCATSREFENSPLHFGNGTRLTVT.

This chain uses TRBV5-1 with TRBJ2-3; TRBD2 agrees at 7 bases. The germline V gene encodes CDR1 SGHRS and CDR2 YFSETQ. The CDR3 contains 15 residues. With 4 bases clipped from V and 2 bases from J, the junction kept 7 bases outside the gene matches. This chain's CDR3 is CASSPGGSPTDTQYF. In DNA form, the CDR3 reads TGCGCCAGCAGCCCCGGGGGGAGTCCCACAGATACGCAGTATTTT.

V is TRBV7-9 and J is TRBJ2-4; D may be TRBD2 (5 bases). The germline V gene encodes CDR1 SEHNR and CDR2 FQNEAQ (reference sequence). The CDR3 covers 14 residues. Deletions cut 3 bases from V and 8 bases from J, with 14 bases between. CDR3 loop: CASSFGAPGDIQYF. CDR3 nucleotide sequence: TGTGCCAGCAGCTTCGGTGCCCCCGGGGACATTCAGTACTTC.

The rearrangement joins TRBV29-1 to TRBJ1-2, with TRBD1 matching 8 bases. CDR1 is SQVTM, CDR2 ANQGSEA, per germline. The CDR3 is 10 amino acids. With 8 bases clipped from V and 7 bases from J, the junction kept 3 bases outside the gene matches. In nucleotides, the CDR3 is TGCAGCACCGACAGGGGTGGCTACACCTTC. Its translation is CSTDRGGYTF.

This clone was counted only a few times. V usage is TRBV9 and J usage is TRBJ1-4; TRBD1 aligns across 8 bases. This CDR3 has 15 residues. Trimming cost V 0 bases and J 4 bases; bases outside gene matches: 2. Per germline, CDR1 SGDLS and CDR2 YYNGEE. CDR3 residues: CASSVAGTGNEKLFF. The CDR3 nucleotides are TGTGCCAGCAGCGTAGCGGGGACAGGTAATGAAAAACTGTTTTTT.

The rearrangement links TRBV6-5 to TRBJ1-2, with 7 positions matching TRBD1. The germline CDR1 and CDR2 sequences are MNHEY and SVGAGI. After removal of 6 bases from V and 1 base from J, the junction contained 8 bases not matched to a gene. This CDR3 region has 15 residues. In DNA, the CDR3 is TGTGCCAGCAGCCGAGGGACAGCGGGTAACTATGGCTACACCTTC. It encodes CASSRGTAGNYGYTF.

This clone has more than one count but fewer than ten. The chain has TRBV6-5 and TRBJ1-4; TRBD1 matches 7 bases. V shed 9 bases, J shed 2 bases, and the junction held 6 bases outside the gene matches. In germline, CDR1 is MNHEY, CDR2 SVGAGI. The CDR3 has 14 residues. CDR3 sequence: CARGPQGTNEKLFF. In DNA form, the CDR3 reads TGTGCCAGGGGCCCACAGGGGACTAATGAAAAACTGTTTTTT.

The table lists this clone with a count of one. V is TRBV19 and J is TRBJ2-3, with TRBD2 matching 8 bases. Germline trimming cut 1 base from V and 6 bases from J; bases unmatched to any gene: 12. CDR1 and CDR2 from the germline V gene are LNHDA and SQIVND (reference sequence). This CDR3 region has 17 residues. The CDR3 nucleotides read TGTGCCAGTAGTATAGGGGTTGGAGCGGGGGTTCTTGATACGCAGTATTTT. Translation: CASSIGVGAGVLDTQYF.

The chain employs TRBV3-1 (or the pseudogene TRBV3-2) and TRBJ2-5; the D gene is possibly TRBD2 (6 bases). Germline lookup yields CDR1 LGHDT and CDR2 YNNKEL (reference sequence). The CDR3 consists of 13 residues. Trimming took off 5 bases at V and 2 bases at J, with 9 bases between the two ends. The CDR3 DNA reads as TGTGCCAGCAGCTTGACTAGTCAAGAGACCCAGTACTTC. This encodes CASSLTSQETQYF.

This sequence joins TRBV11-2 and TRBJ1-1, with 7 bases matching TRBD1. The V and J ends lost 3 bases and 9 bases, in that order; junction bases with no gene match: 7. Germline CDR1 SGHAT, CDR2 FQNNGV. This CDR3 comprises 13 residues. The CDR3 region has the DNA TGTGCCAGCAGCTTCCCCTCACAGGGGAAAGCTTTCTTT. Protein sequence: CASSFPSQGKAFF.

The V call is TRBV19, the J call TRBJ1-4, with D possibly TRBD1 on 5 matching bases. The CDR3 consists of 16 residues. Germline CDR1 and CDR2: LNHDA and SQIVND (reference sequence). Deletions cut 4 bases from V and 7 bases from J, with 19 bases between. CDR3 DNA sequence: TGTGCCAGTAGTACTACGACCAGGGATAGGGGTGAAAAACTGTTTTTT. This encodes CASSTTTRDRGEKLFF.

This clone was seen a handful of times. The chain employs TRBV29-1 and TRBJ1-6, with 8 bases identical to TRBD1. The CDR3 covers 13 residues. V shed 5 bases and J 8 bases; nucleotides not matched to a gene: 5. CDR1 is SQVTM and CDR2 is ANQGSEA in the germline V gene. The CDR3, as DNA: TGCAGCGTTCAAACAGGGGGGGATTCACCCCTCCACTTT. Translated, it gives CSVQTGGDSPLHF.

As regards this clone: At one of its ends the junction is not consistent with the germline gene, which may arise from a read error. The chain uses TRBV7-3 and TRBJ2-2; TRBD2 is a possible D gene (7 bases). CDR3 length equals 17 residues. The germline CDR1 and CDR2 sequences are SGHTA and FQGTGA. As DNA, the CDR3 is TGTGCCAGCAGCGTAACTACGGGGGGCCAGGGCACCGGGGAGCTGTTTTTT. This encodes CASSVTTGGQGTGELFF.

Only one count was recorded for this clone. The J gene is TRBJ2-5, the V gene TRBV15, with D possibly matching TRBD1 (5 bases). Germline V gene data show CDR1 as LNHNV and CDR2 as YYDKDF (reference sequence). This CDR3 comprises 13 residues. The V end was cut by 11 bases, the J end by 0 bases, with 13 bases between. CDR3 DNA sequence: TGTGCCTCAGCGAGGACACACCAAGAGACCCAGTACTTC. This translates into CASARTHQETQYF.